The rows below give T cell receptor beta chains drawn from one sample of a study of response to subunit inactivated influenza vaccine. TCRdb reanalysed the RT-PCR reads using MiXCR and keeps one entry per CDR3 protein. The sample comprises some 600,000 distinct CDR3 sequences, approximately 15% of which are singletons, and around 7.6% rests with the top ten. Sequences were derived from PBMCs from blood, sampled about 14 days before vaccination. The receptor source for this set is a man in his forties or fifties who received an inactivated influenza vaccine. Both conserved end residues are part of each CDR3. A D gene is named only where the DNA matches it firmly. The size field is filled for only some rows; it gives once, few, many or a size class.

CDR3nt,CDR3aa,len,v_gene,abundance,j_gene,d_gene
TGTGCCAGCAGCCTTCTACAGCGGCGCAATCAGCCCCAGCATTTT,CASSLLQRRNQPQHF,15,TRBV7-2,few,TRBJ1-5,NA
TGTGCCAGCAGCTTATCGCTGAGGGGAACCAAAAACATTCAGTACTTC,CASSLSLRGTKNIQYF,16,TRBV7-9,few,TRBJ2-4,NA
TGCAGTGCTAGTGGCGGGGGGGCCTACAATGAGCAGTTCTTC,CSASGGGAYNEQFF,14,TRBV20-1,NA,TRBJ2-1,TRBD2
TGCGCCAGCAGCTTGACCCCCCCCAGTTATGGCTACACCTTC,CASSLTPPSYGYTF,14,TRBV5-1,NA,TRBJ1-2,NA
TGCAGTGCTACCGGGACTAGCGGGGGGAACAATGAGCAGTTCTTC,CSATGTSGGNNEQFF,15,TRBV20-1,few,TRBJ2-1,TRBD2
TGTGCCAGCAGTGACCTAACAAGTAGCGGGGAGCTGTTTTTT,CASSDLTSSGELFF,14,TRBV6-4,NA,TRBJ2-2,NA
TGTGCCAGCAGTTCAACAGGGGCGGGAGAAAAACTGTTTTTT,CASSSTGAGEKLFF,14,TRBV12-3/TRBV12-4,few,TRBJ1-4,TRBD1
TGCAGCGTTGGGGGGGGACGGACCGATTACAATGAGCAGTTCTTC,CSVGGGRTDYNEQFF,15,TRBV29-1,few,TRBJ2-1,TRBD2
TGCAGCGTTACGTGGAGCGGGGGTTCCTACGAGCAGTACTTC,CSVTWSGGSYEQYF,14,TRBV29-1,NA,TRBJ2-7,TRBD2
TGTGCCAGCAGCAGACAGGGAGCAGATACGCAGTATTTT,CASSRQGADTQYF,13,TRBV7-2,many,TRBJ2-3,TRBD1
TGTGCCACCAGCATCGAATTAGTTGCGGTTGGCACTGAAGCTTTCTTT,CATSIELVAVGTEAFF,16,TRBV15,NA,TRBJ1-1,NA
TGTGCCACCAGCAGAGGGGAGATCGGCACCGGGGAGCTGTTTTTT,CATSRGEIGTGELFF,15,TRBV15,NA,TRBJ2-2,NA
TGTGCCAGCAGCCTGACCGGGTTCACAGATACGCAGTATTTT,CASSLTGFTDTQYF,14,TRBV7-9,many,TRBJ2-3,NA
TGTGCCAGCAGCCTCGAAGGACACCTTAACTATGGCTACACCTTC,CASSLEGHLNYGYTF,15,TRBV7-8,few,TRBJ1-2,NA
TGTGCCAGCAGTGTCCGGACTAGCGGGGTTTCTCAGTACTTC,CASSVRTSGVSQYF,14,TRBV28,few,TRBJ2-7,TRBD2
TGTGCCAGCAGTCGGGACAGGGGAAGGTCTGAAGCTTTCTTT,CASSRDRGRSEAFF,14,TRBV6-1,NA,TRBJ1-1,TRBD1
TGCGCCAGCAGCTCCCGACTAGCGGGGACCGGCACAGATACGCAGTATTTT,CASSSRLAGTGTDTQYF,17,TRBV5-1,many,TRBJ2-3,TRBD2
TGTGCCAGCAGCTGGACCGGGAACTACGAGCAGTACTTC,CASSWTGNYEQYF,13,TRBV5-6,few,TRBJ2-7,NA
TGTGCCAGCAGCCCTGGGACTACGACCTACAATGAGCAGTTCTTC,CASSPGTTTYNEQFF,15,TRBV5-5,NA,TRBJ2-1,TRBD2
TGTGCCATCAGTGAGGATGTGGGGAAAGAGACCCAGTACTTC,CAISEDVGKETQYF,14,TRBV10-3,NA,TRBJ2-5,NA
TGTGCCAGCAGCGCCCAGGGACTAGCGGGAGCAAGGGCAGATACGCAGTATTTT,CASSAQGLAGARADTQYF,18,TRBV9,NA,TRBJ2-3,TRBD2
TGTGCCAGCAGCTTGCGAGGGCATGAGCAGTTCTTC,CASSLRGHEQFF,12,TRBV5-6,many,TRBJ2-1,NA
TGTGCCAGCACGGGCCAGGGGCGGCTTGGCTACACCTTC,CASTGQGRLGYTF,13,TRBV6-2/TRBV6-3,NA,TRBJ1-2,NA
TGTGCCGCCTCTGGGGCCAACGTCCTGACTTTC,CAASGANVLTF,11,TRBV10-3,few,TRBJ2-6,NA
TGTGCCAGCAGCCACCCGGGGGCTGGGGCCAACGTCCTGACTTTC,CASSHPGAGANVLTF,15,TRBV6-1,NA,TRBJ2-6,NA
TGTGCCACCAGTGATTTAGGCAGGGGGGACCTCACAGATACGCAGTATTTT,CATSDLGRGDLTDTQYF,17,TRBV24-1,NA,TRBJ2-3,NA
TGCGCCAGCAGCTTGGTTGGGGGAATTCCGGCCTACGAGCAGTACTTC,CASSLVGGIPAYEQYF,16,TRBV5-1,NA,TRBJ2-7,NA
TGTGCCACCAGTGACGCGGCGGACAGAAGCTACGAGCAGTACTTC,CATSDAADRSYEQYF,15,TRBV24-1,NA,TRBJ2-7,NA
TGCAGTGCTAGCCGGACGGACAATCAGCCCCAGCATTTT,CSASRTDNQPQHF,13,TRBV20-1,few,TRBJ1-5,NA
TGTGCCACCAGCAGAGAGGGCGGGATTGAGCAGTTCTTC,CATSREGGIEQFF,13,TRBV15,NA,TRBJ2-1,NA
TGTGCCAGCTCACCACTTGCGACAGGGAGAGGCAATGAGCAGTTCTTC,CASSPLATGRGNEQFF,16,TRBV18,few,TRBJ2-1,TRBD1
TGTGCCAGCAGTTTTTATCCCTCTACAAAATCTACAGGGAGAAGTGAAGCTTTCTTT,CASSFYPSTKSTGRSEAFF,19,TRBV28,NA,TRBJ1-1,NA
TGTGCCAGCAGTTTCGTCCGCCCGCTACGTAATGAGCAGTTCTTC,CASSFVRPLRNEQFF,15,TRBV28,NA,TRBJ2-1,NA
TGTGCCAGCAGCAGTATTTACGGGCGTTACTCCTACGAGCAGTACTTC,CASSSIYGRYSYEQYF,16,TRBV5-5,NA,TRBJ2-7,NA
TGTGCCAGCAGCTCCACCCGCCCTGTCAGGGGGCTTTACGAGCAGTACTTC,CASSSTRPVRGLYEQYF,17,TRBV7-9,few,TRBJ2-7,TRBD1
TGCAGCGTCTCGACTAGTTTTTTCTACGAGCAGTACTTC,CSVSTSFFYEQYF,13,TRBV29-1,NA,TRBJ2-7,NA
TGCAGTGCTAACGGGGACAGCATGAACACTGAAGCTTTCTTT,CSANGDSMNTEAFF,14,TRBV20-1,few,TRBJ1-1,TRBD1
TGTGCCAGCAGTTCGACAGGGCATGCAGATACGCAGTATTTT,CASSSTGHADTQYF,14,TRBV25-1,few,TRBJ2-3,TRBD1
TGCGCCAGCAGCCAATGGACTAGCGGGGGGCCAGGCACAGATACGCAGTATTTT,CASSQWTSGGPGTDTQYF,18,TRBV4-3,few,TRBJ2-3,TRBD2
TGTGCCAGCAGGAGCTACGAGCAGTACTTC,CASRSYEQYF,10,TRBV2,many,TRBJ2-7,NA
TGTGCCAGCAGCTTAGTTAGTCTAGCGGGGGAGACCCAGTACTTC,CASSLVSLAGETQYF,15,TRBV7-2,NA,TRBJ2-5,TRBD2
TGCAGTGCTAGAGAGGGGACAGGGGGCCGCGAGCAGTACTTC,CSAREGTGGREQYF,14,TRBV20-1,NA,TRBJ2-7,TRBD1
TGTGCCAGCACACACACCTACGAGCAGTACTTC,CASTHTYEQYF,11,TRBV6-2/TRBV6-3,NA,TRBJ2-7,NA
TGTGCCAGCAGCCCCAGGGGTTTAGGCACTGAAGCTTTCTTT,CASSPRGLGTEAFF,14,TRBV6-2/TRBV6-3,few,TRBJ1-1,NA
TGTGCCAGCAGTTACCGGCCGGGACAGGGCTATAATTCACCCCTCCACTTT,CASSYRPGQGYNSPLHF,17,TRBV6-5,many,TRBJ1-6,TRBD1
TGTGCCAGCAGCCTACGGGACGGAGCCTACGAGCAGTACTTC,CASSLRDGAYEQYF,14,TRBV6-1,NA,TRBJ2-7,NA
TGCAGCGTCCGACAGGGAGCGAGAGAGCAGTACTTC,CSVRQGAREQYF,12,TRBV29-1,few,TRBJ2-7,TRBD1
TGCAGTGCCCAGACGGGAATCGGCACAGATACGCAGTATTTT,CSAQTGIGTDTQYF,14,TRBV20-1,many,TRBJ2-3,NA
TGTGCCAGCAGCCTCAGCGGGAGGCCCTACGAGCAGTACTTC,CASSLSGRPYEQYF,14,TRBV28,many,TRBJ2-7,TRBD2
TGCAGCGTAGCTATACCGGGACTCTCGAACACCGGGGAGCTGTTTTTT,CSVAIPGLSNTGELFF,16,TRBV29-1,few,TRBJ2-2,NA
TGTGCCAGCAGCCCCCTTCGGGGGTTCCAAGAGACCCAGTACTTC,CASSPLRGFQETQYF,15,TRBV7-2,NA,TRBJ2-5,NA
TGCGCCAGCAGCCAAGAGGTCCCTAGCGGGGGGTTCTACTACAATGAGCAGTTCTTC,CASSQEVPSGGFYYNEQFF,19,TRBV4-3,NA,TRBJ2-1,TRBD2
TGTGCCATCAGTGAGATTGGTACCACAGATACGCAGTATTTT,CAISEIGTTDTQYF,14,TRBV10-3,NA,TRBJ2-3,NA
TGCAGTGCTTCCCCTATGGGGGGACTAGATACGCAGTATTTT,CSASPMGGLDTQYF,14,TRBV20-1,NA,TRBJ2-3,NA
TGTGCCAGCAGTGAAGCGGGCCCGGGAGGTTTCGAAAACATTCAGTACTTC,CASSEAGPGGFENIQYF,17,TRBV6-1,few,TRBJ2-4,TRBD2